This T cell receptor (beta chain) was captured in a study of control samples from healthy donors and cancer patients. The V gene's germline CDR1 is MGHRA and CDR2 YSYEKL. V lost 3 bases and J 1 base, leaving 6 bases between the germline ends. CDR3 length equals 13 residues. This table comes from immunoSEQ multiplex PCR, and its TCRdb copy is limited to in-frame clones, with some not included. The data hold 75,000 to 95,000 clones, with approximately 90% observed a single time. The chain has TRBV4-1 and TRBJ1-1; no definite D call. The sequence came from a young woman in good health. The specimen was blood. The DNA of the CDR3 is TGCGCCAGCAGCCAGGGCTGGAACACTGAAGCTTTCTTT. This codes for CASSQGWNTEAFF.